These 9 T cell receptor beta chains originate from one sample sequenced in a study of T cells in Graves' hyperthyroidism and ophthalmopathy. Amplified regions were TCR beta CDR3 sequences from RNA transcripts. The HTBI set primed first-round TCR CDR3 RT-PCR. One entry per CDR3 protein results from TCRdb running MiXCR on the multiplex PCR reads. The sample holds about 420,000 distinct CDR3 sequences; roughly an eighth are singletons and the top ten take 5.3%. Sequencing was carried out using blood. These receptors were taken from a young woman with Graves' hyperthyroidism.

This clonotype has at least ten counts. The V call is TRBV5-1, the J call TRBJ2-7; a possible D gene is TRBD1 (7 bases). CDR3 length: 14 amino acids. Per the germline V gene, CDR1 is SGHRS and CDR2 is YFSETQ. Trimming cost V 4 bases and J 1 base, with 12 bases left between them. The CDR3 coding sequence is TGCGCCAGCAGCACGGGGGACAGTTCCTACGAGCAGTACTTC. This encodes CASSTGDSSYEQYF.

About this clonotype: A much larger clone differs from this one at a single base, so this may be a read error. The V gene is TRBV6-4, the J gene TRBJ1-1, with 7 nucleotides matching TRBD1. The CDR3 spans 15 residues. Germline-derived CDR1 and CDR2 are MRHNA and SNTAGT. V was pared by 5 bases and J by 8 bases, with 14 bases of the junction left unmatched. The CDR3 spells CASSPIGGGQHEAFF. The CDR3 DNA follows: TGTGCCAGCAGTCCAATAGGGGGCGGACAACACGAAGCTTTCTTT.

This clonotype was counted a few times. A single base separates this from a much larger clone, so it may be a read error. V gene TRBV11-2 combines with J gene TRBJ1-4, with D unclear. The CDR3 totals 13 residues. Germline V lookup: CDR1 SGHAT, CDR2 FQNNGV. CDR3 in DNA: TGTGCCGGCAGCCCCGGTTGGGGTGAAAAACTGTTTTTT. It codes for CAGSPGWGEKLFF. Variable domain in full (rest from reference TRBV11-2 and TRBJ1-4): EAGVAQSPRYKIIEKRQSVAFWCNPISGHATLYWYQQILGQGPKLLIQFQNNGVVDDSQLPKDRFSAERLKGVDSTLKIQPAKLEDSAVYLCAGSPGWGEKLFFGSGTQLSVL.

This rearrangement joins TRBV2 to TRBJ2-3; 8 bases map to TRBD2. Trimming cost V 2 bases and J 4 bases; bases outside gene matches: 5. The germline gives CDR1 SNHLY, CDR2 FYNNEI. This CDR3 is built from 15 residues. CDR3 region: CASSESGSVSDTQYF. Here the CDR3 DNA reads TGTGCCAGCAGTGAAAGCGGGAGTGTCTCAGATACGCAGTATTTT. The full variable domain, completed using reference TRBV2 and TRBJ2-3, is EPEVTQTPSHQVTQMGQEVILRCVPISNHLYFYWYRQILGQKVEFLVSFYNNEISEKSEIFDDQFSVERPDGSNFTLKIRSTKLEDSAMYFCASSESGSVSDTQYFGPGTRLTVL.

In its sample, this clonotype was seen many times. The rearrangement joins TRBV11-2 to TRBJ2-6; D unclear. Germline V gene sequence: CDR1 SGHAT, CDR2 FQNNGV. This CDR3 contains 15 residues. The V and J ends lost 4 bases and 2 bases respectively, with 9 bases between them. The CDR3 DNA reads as TGTGCCAGCAGCTCCCGGGCAACTGGGGCCAACGTCCTGACTTTC. It specifies CASSSRATGANVLTF.

This clonotype came up many times. V usage is TRBV6-2 or TRBV6-3 and J usage is TRBJ1-6; tentative D call: TRBD1 (5 bases). CDR1 is MNHEY and CDR2 is SVGEGT in the germline V gene. V was clipped by 1 base and J by 3 bases, with 13 bases between them. The CDR3 extends over 17 amino acids. The CDR3 DNA is TGTGCCAGCAGTTACTACCCGGGACTGAACTATAATTCACCCCTCCACTTT. Translation: CASSYYPGLNYNSPLHF.

This clonotype was detected only a few times. The chain recombines TRBV6-1 with TRBJ1-2, with 7 positions matching TRBD1. The junction had 9 bases not matched to a gene; V was cut back by 11 bases and J by 9 bases. Germline CDR1 is MNHNS and CDR2 is SASEGT. The CDR3 runs to 11 residues. CDR3 nucleotides: TGTGCCTGCCACAGGGGTGATAGCTACACCTTC. Its translation: CACHRGDSYTF.

This clonotype was seen repeatedly, ten times or more. The genes are TRBV3-1 and TRBJ1-1, with D possibly matching TRBD1 (5 bases). This CDR3 is 17 amino acids long. From germline, CDR1 is LGHDT and CDR2 YNNKEL (reference sequence). Between the trimmed V and J ends, which lost 4 bases and 0 bases, there was a span of 18 bases. The CDR3 DNA reads TGTGCCAGCAGCCTACGAGTGGGCGCGGACATGAACACTGAAGCTTTCTTT. It yields the protein CASSLRVGADMNTEAFF.

This clonotype occurred many times. The chain employs TRBV5-1 and TRBJ2-1; no firm D call. V lost 0 bases and J lost 3, with 10 bases in between. The CDR3 is 15 amino acids. Per the germline V gene, CDR1 is SGHRS and CDR2 is YFSETQ. This CDR3 reads CASSLGPDYYNEQFF. The CDR3 region has the DNA TGCGCCAGCAGCTTGGGACCCGATTACTACAATGAGCAGTTCTTC.